The 13 T cell receptor beta chains below were found in one sample sequenced in a study of CD8 T cells in Susac syndrome. Random hexamers served to reverse transcribe roughly 0.5 to 1 ug RNA. One entry per CDR3 protein, called by TCRdb with MiXCR from the immunoSEQ multiplex PCR reads. This table has roughly 160,000 distinct CDR3 sequences, approximately 96% appearing once. The sample consisted of CD4+ T cells from PBMCs. These receptors all come from a human donor in good health.

V gene TRBV20-1 combines with J gene TRBJ2-3, with 14 bases lining up with TRBD2. Germline V gene lookup returns CDR1 DFQATT and CDR2 SNEGSKA (reference sequence). V lost 4 bases to trimming and J lost 4 bases; unmatched junction nucleotides: 7. The CDR3 runs to 16 residues. Here the CDR3 reads CSAKKTSGGVPDTQYF. The CDR3 DNA reads as TGCAGTGCTAAGAAGACTAGCGGGGGGGTCCCAGATACGCAGTATTTT.

CDR3 amino acids: CASSYSKGARNQPQHF. The CDR3 nucleotides read TGTGCCAGCAGTTACTCGAAAGGGGCTCGGAATCAGCCCCAGCATTTT. The rearrangement uses TRBV6-2 or TRBV6-3 and TRBJ1-5; D possibly corresponds to TRBD1 (5 bases). Per germline, CDR1 MNHEY and CDR2 SVGEGT. The CDR3 spans 16 residues. Trimming took 0 bases from V and 4 from J, leaving 13 bases between them.

The rearrangement links TRBV5-4 to TRBJ1-2; a weak D match, TRBD1 (6 bases). Germline-derived CDR1 and CDR2 are SGHNT and YYREEE (reference sequence). The V end was cut by 3 bases, the J end by 0 bases, with 12 bases between. This CDR3 comprises 15 residues. The DNA of the CDR3 is TGTGCCAGCAGCTCCGGACAGTCGTCTAACTATGGCTACACCTTC. Protein sequence: CASSSGQSSNYGYTF.

This clonotype was recorded a few times. This chain joins TRBV4-2 and TRBJ2-1; 7 bases line up with TRBD2. Trimming took 5 bases from V and 4 from J; bases not matched to a gene: 2. Germline V lookup: CDR1 LGHNA, CDR2 YNFKEQ. The CDR3 extends over 13 amino acids. CDR3 nucleotide sequence: TGTGCCAGCAGCGTCGGGGGGTACAATGAGCAGTTCTTC. It yields the protein CASSVGGYNEQFF.

The CDR3 nucleotides are TGTGCCAGCAGCCCCCGTGGTAGCGCCCAAGAGACCCAGTACTTC. Translating gives CASSPRGSAQETQYF. J is TRBJ2-5 and V is TRBV5-4; weak D call: TRBD2 (5 bases). Germline lookup yields CDR1 SGHNT and CDR2 YYREEE (reference sequence). V was shortened by 4 bases and J by 1 base, with 14 bases between the two germline ends. The CDR3 extends over 15 amino acids.

This clonotype appeared once. The rearrangement uses TRBV29-1 and TRBJ1-1; D is ambiguous. With 3 bases removed from V and 7 bases from J, the gap between germline ends came to 9 bases. The germline CDR1 and CDR2 sequences are SQVTM and ANQGSEA. This CDR3 has 11 amino acids. In DNA, the CDR3 is TGCAGCGTTGACGGACCAATTGAAGCTTTCTTT. Translated: CSVDGPIEAFF.

The chain combines TRBV9 with TRBJ1-2; D unclear. Germline CDR1 and CDR2: SGDLS and YYNGEE. V lost 4 bases to trimming and J lost 8 bases, with 15 bases between them. This CDR3 region has 13 residues. CDR3 nucleotides: TGTGCCAGCAGCCCAAAACCGGTTATGGGCTACACCTTC. Protein: CASSPKPVMGYTF.

The chain uses TRBV20-1 and TRBJ1-5; no reliable D call. Germline loops: CDR1 DFQATT, CDR2 SNEGSKA (reference sequence). Deletions cut 2 bases from V and 6 bases from J, with 11 bases between. The CDR3 is 13 residues long. The CDR3 region is CSARLTGTQPQHF. The CDR3 DNA reads TGCAGTGCTAGACTAACGGGTACTCAGCCCCAGCATTTT.

The chain uses TRBV19 and TRBJ1-1; no reliable D call. CDR1 is LNHDA, CDR2 SQIVND, per germline (reference sequence). V shed 3 bases and J shed 0 bases, with 11 bases lying between them. The CDR3 loop spans 15 amino acids. This chain's CDR3 is CASSILGTMNTEAFF. The CDR3 DNA reads TGTGCCAGTAGTATTCTGGGCACGATGAACACTGAAGCTTTCTTT.

V is TRBV30 and J is TRBJ2-1; D perhaps matches TRBD2 (5 bases). The germline CDR1 and CDR2 sequences are GTSNPN and SVGIG (reference sequence). V lost 4 bases and J lost 2, with 9 bases in between. This CDR3 contains 13 residues. The CDR3 sequence is CAWTPGTYNEQFF. In nucleotides, the CDR3 is TGTGCCTGGACCCCGGGAACCTACAATGAGCAGTTCTTC.

The V call is TRBV25-1, the J call TRBJ2-7, with 7 bases fitting TRBD2. The V segment lost 1 base and the J segment 2 bases; nucleotides outside the gene matches: 2. The length of the CDR3 is 14 residues. CDR1 and CDR2 from the germline V gene are MGHDK and SYGVNS. CDR3 residues: CASSELGGAYEQYF. The CDR3 coding sequence is TGTGCCAGCAGTGAATTGGGGGGGGCCTACGAGCAGTACTTC.

In this sample, this clonotype turned up once. V is TRBV25-1 and J is TRBJ2-5, with TRBD2 matching over 10 bases. This CDR3 comprises 14 residues. The J segment lost 5 bases and the V segment lost 4 bases, leaving 4 bases of the junction unmatched. Germline CDR1 MGHDK, CDR2 SYGVNS. CDR3 amino acids: CASSGVSGGETQYF. CDR3 DNA: TGTGCCAGCAGTGGGGTTAGCGGGGGGGAGACCCAGTACTTC. The full variable domain, with the rest looked up from reference TRBV25-1 and TRBJ2-5, is EADIYQTPRYLVIGTGKKITLECSQTMGHDKMYWYQQDPGMELHLIHYSYGVNSTEKGDLSSESTVSRIRTEHFPLTLESARPSHTSQYLCASSGVSGGETQYFGPGTRLLVL.

The CDR3: CASRRDRETYEQYF. CDR3 bases: TGTGCCAGCAGAAGGGACAGGGAGACCTACGAGCAGTACTTC. The chain recombines TRBV25-1 with TRBJ2-7, with 9 bases fitting TRBD1. The trim removed 6 bases at V and 2 bases at J, leaving 5 bases unmatched. Germline V gene sequence: CDR1 MGHDK, CDR2 SYGVNS. The CDR3 sequence is 14 residues long.